Each of the 21 T cell receptor beta chains below was sequenced from the same sample in a study of low-dose radiotherapy and immunotherapy resistance in tumors. Both TCRalpha and TCRbeta chains were reverse transcribed with V-gene-specific primers. It was with a constant-region primer and a V-primer adapter that TCRs were amplified over approximately 18 PCR cycles. A single record per CDR3 protein comes from TCRdb applying MiXCR to the reads. Among 70,000 to 90,000 distinct CDR3 sequences, over 15% were seen once, and the ten largest hold 2.8%. As for time point: before trial treatment. The sample here was PBMCs, taken before treatment. These receptors all come from a male donor with prostate cancer.

In regard to this clonotype: A far larger clone differs by one base, so this is likely a read error. The chain combines TRBV6-8 with TRBJ2-1, with D perhaps TRBD2 (5 bases). The V and J ends lost 7 bases and 3 bases respectively, with 13 bases between them. The CDR3 is 14 residues long. Germline CDR1 and CDR2: MNHGY and SAAAGT. DNA of the CDR3: TGTGCCAGCACCCCTCCCGAGGGCTACAATGAGCAGTTCTTC. It yields the protein CASTPPEGYNEQFF.

This clonotype was recorded at least ten times. The chain joins TRBV7-6 to TRBJ2-7, with 9 nucleotides matching TRBD2. There are 14 residues in the CDR3. V lost 4 bases, J lost 3 bases, and 4 bases stayed unmatched. CDR1 is SGHVS, CDR2 FNYEAQ, per germline. The chain's CDR3 is CASSSLAGDYEQYF. For the CDR3, the DNA is TGTGCCAGCAGCTCCTTAGCGGGGGACTACGAGCAGTACTTC. Complete variable domain (other parts from reference TRBV7-6 and TRBJ2-7): GAGVSQSPRYKVTKRGQDVALRCDPISGHVSLYWYRQALGQGPEFLTYFNYEAQQDKSGLPNDRFSAERPEGSISTLTIQRTEQRDSAMYRCASSSLAGDYEQYFGPGTRLTVT.

V usage is TRBV30 and J usage is TRBJ2-7; unclear D gene. The CDR3 runs 14 residues. In germline, CDR1 is GTSNPN, CDR2 SVGIG (reference sequence). V dropped 0 bases and J dropped 0 bases, with 9 bases sitting between them. The CDR3 region has the DNA TGTGCCTGGAGTGTTTACGGTTACTCCTACGAGCAGTACTTC. Translating it yields CAWSVYGYSYEQYF. Looking up the rest from reference TRBV30 and TRBJ2-7 gives the full variable domain: SQTIHQWPATLVQPVGSPLSLECTVEGTSNPNLYWYRQAAGRGLQLLFYSVGIGQISSEVPQNLSASRPQDRQFILSSKKLLLSDSGFYLCAWSVYGYSYEQYFGPGTRLTVT.

The J gene is TRBJ1-2, the V gene TRBV29-1; weak D call: TRBD1 (6 bases). Per germline, CDR1 SQVTM and CDR2 ANQGSEA. The CDR3 contains 12 residues. Trimming left V 6 bases short and J 4 bases short, with 12 bases between. CDR3 in DNA: TGCAGCGTCGCCATGACAGGCTATGGCTACACCTTC. As protein: CSVAMTGYGYTF.

This clonotype occurred many times. The V and J genes are TRBV7-9 and TRBJ1-1; D unresolved. The ends were cut back, 3 bases at V and 2 bases at J, with 10 bases in the middle. From germline, CDR1 is SEHNR and CDR2 FQNEAQ (reference sequence). This CDR3 spans 14 amino acids. The CDR3 DNA reads as TGTGCCAGCAGCTTTGGGCCGATAAACACTGAAGCTTTCTTT. Translated, it gives CASSFGPINTEAFF. The full variable domain, its missing parts supplied by reference TRBV7-9 and TRBJ1-1, is DTGVSQNPRHKITKRGQNVTFRCDPISEHNRLYWYRQTLGQGPEFLTYFQNEAQLEKSRLLSDRFSAERPKGSFSTLEIQRTEQGDSAMYLCASSFGPINTEAFFGQGTRLTVV.

The chain employs TRBV24-1 and TRBJ1-3; D unresolved. The CDR3 runs to 13 residues. CDR1 and CDR2 (germline): KGHDR, SFDVKD. Trimming pared 2 bases from V and 4 bases from J, leaving 5 bases between. The CDR3 DNA reads TGTGCCACCAGTGATTCGCTGGGAAACACCATATATTTT. This gives the protein CATSDSLGNTIYF.

The chain couples TRBV28 to TRBJ2-7, with D maybe TRBD2 (6 bases). The germline gives CDR1 MDHEN, CDR2 SYDVKM. This CDR3 contains 14 residues. Trimming removed 8 bases from V and 1 base from J, with 15 bases in between. The CDR3 region has the DNA TGTGCCAGCCTGAGCCCGGGGGAATCCTACGAGCAGTACTTC. It codes for CASLSPGESYEQYF.

V usage is TRBV29-1 and J usage is TRBJ2-7; 8 nucleotides agree with TRBD1. The length of the CDR3 is 15 residues. J was trimmed by 0 bases and V by 2 bases; bases with no gene match: 6. Germline V lookup: CDR1 SQVTM, CDR2 ANQGSEA. This CDR3 reads CSVESPGTGSYEQYF. CDR3 DNA: TGCAGCGTTGAAAGCCCCGGGACAGGCTCCTACGAGCAGTACTTC.

This clonotype occurred many times. CDR3 region: CASSLVTGQYGYTF. The CDR3 coding sequence is TGCGCCAGCAGCTTGGTTACAGGGCAATATGGCTACACCTTC. The chain carries TRBV5-1 and TRBJ1-2; a weak D match, TRBD1 (6 bases). The germline V gene has CDR1 SGHRS and CDR2 YFSETQ. V shed 0 bases and J shed 5 bases, with 11 bases lying between them. The CDR3 has 14 residues.

The chain has TRBV20-1 and TRBJ2-3; perhaps TRBD1 as D (5 bases). Per germline, CDR1 DFQATT and CDR2 SNEGSKA (reference sequence). The CDR3 is 13 amino acids. The V and J ends lost 6 bases and 6 bases respectively, with 16 bases between them. In DNA, the CDR3 is TGCAGTGCCCCTGACAGCCTCGGGGATACGCAGTATTTT. Translation: CSAPDSLGDTQYF.

Concerning this clonotype: This sequence may be a read error, since a much larger clone differs from it by one base. The genes are TRBV28 and TRBJ1-1; D unclear. Germline values: CDR1 MDHEN, CDR2 SYDVKM. The CDR3 is 12 residues long. This CDR3 reads CVSGGRDTEAFF. The CDR3 DNA is TGTGTCAGCGGAGGACGGGACACTGAAGCTTTCTTT. Full variable domain (missing parts from reference TRBV28 and TRBJ1-1): DVKVTQSSRYLVKRTGEKVFLECVQDMDHENMFWYRQDPGLGLRLIYFSYDVKMKEKGDIPEGYSVSREKKERFSLILESASTNQTSMYLCVSGGRDTEAFFGQGTRLTVV.

This clonotype was seen many times. The chain carries TRBV2 and TRBJ2-7; 13 positions match TRBD2. Per the germline V gene, CDR1 is SNHLY and CDR2 is FYNNEI. V lost 6 bases, J lost 1 base, and 3 bases stayed unmatched. The CDR3 spans 15 residues. CDR3: CASRGTSGISYEQYF. The CDR3 bases are TGTGCCAGCAGAGGGACTAGCGGGATTTCCTACGAGCAGTACTTC.

This clonotype was detected many times. The chain employs TRBV5-4 and TRBJ2-5; TRBD2 agrees at 11 bases. The length of the CDR3 is 16 residues. Germline loops: CDR1 SGHNT, CDR2 YYREEE (reference sequence). J gave up 5 bases and V 3 bases, and 9 bases lay outside the gene matches. CDR3 DNA: TGTGCCAGCAGCTCCCGGTGGACTAGCGGGTCTGAGACCCAGTACTTC. Encoded protein: CASSSRWTSGSETQYF.

Ten or more counts support this clonotype. The chain carries TRBV6-1 and TRBJ2-2, with 10 nucleotides matching TRBD2. CDR3 size: 15 residues. The J segment lost 5 bases and the V segment lost 6 bases, leaving 6 bases of the junction unmatched. Germline V lookup: CDR1 MNHNS, CDR2 SASEGT. Written as DNA, the CDR3 is TGTGCCAGCAGCATCACTAGCGGGGTAACCGGGGAGCTGTTTTTT. This encodes CASSITSGVTGELFF.

This clonotype has only a few counts. The chain uses TRBV6-1 and TRBJ1-4, with D tentatively TRBD1 (5 bases). This CDR3 contains 13 residues. Germline-derived CDR1 and CDR2 are MNHNS and SASEGT. Between the trimmed V and J ends, which lost 4 bases and 6 bases, there was a span of 9 bases. The CDR3 bases are TGTGCCAGCAGTGTGGGGGGGGATGAAAAACTGTTTTTT. Protein: CASSVGGDEKLFF.

This clonotype has ten or more counts. The chain links TRBV7-9 to TRBJ2-1, with 12 positions matching TRBD2. There are 16 residues in the CDR3. V trimming: 4 bases; J trimming: 5 bases; junction bases outside the gene matches: 6. Germline lookup yields CDR1 SEHNR and CDR2 FQNEAQ (reference sequence). CDR3 in DNA: TGTGCCAGCAGCTCCCAACTAGCGGGGGGACACAATGAGCAGTTCTTC. Encoded protein: CASSSQLAGGHNEQFF.

This clonotype was found many times. The chain is built from TRBV6-6 and TRBJ2-7; 12 nucleotides match TRBD1. Germline assignment: CDR1 MNHNY and CDR2 SVGAGI (reference sequence). The V and J ends lost 3 bases and 7 bases, in that order; junction bases with no gene match: 10. The CDR3 loop spans 16 amino acids. For the CDR3, the DNA is TGTGCCAGCAGTTATAAAGTGGGACAGGGGGCTGATGAGCAGTACTTC. This translates into CASSYKVGQGADEQYF.

This clonotype was seen repeatedly, ten times or more. The chain links TRBV12-3 or TRBV12-4 to TRBJ2-1, with D maybe TRBD2 (7 bases). V lost 6 bases and J lost 8, with 14 bases in between. This CDR3 is built from 13 residues. The CDR3: CASSPPGGHEQFF. As DNA, the CDR3 is TGTGCCAGCAGCCCTCCGGGGGGCCATGAGCAGTTCTTC.

The chain couples TRBV10-1 to TRBJ2-6; no clear D gene. V lost 0 bases and J lost 0, with 3 bases in between. The CDR3 covers 15 residues. Germline loops: CDR1 WNHNN, CDR2 SYGVQD (reference sequence). In nucleotides, the CDR3 is TGCGCCAGCAGTGAGTCGAACTCTGGGGCCAACGTCCTGACTTTC. Translated, it gives CASSESNSGANVLTF.

The sample holds many counts of this clonotype. This sequence joins TRBV24-1 and TRBJ2-1; 12 positions agree with TRBD1. There are 14 residues in the CDR3. Germline values: CDR1 KGHDR, CDR2 SFDVKD. The junction had 5 bases not matched to a gene; V was cut back by 7 bases and J by 8 bases. CDR3 DNA: TGTGCCACCAGCTCCGGGACAGGGGGCCATGAGCAGTTCTTC. Translation gives CATSSGTGGHEQFF.

Many counts were recorded for this clonotype. The gene calls are TRBV14 and TRBJ1-4; no definite D call. The ends were cut back, 4 bases at V and 11 bases at J, with 11 bases in the middle. Germline loops: CDR1 SGHDN, CDR2 FVKESK. There are 12 residues in the CDR3. The chain's CDR3 is CASSPTYLKLFF. In nucleotides, the CDR3 is TGTGCCAGCAGCCCAACCTACCTTAAACTGTTTTTT.